The clone carrying this T cell receptor (beta chain) was picked up a small number of times. These data originate in a study of blood T cell repertoires in COVID-19. Germline-derived CDR1 and CDR2 are SEHNR and FQNEAQ (reference sequence). Trimming cost V 4 bases and J 3 bases, with 12 bases left between them. CDR3 length: 15 residues. This table comes from immunoSEQ multiplex PCR, and its TCRdb copy is limited to in-frame clones, with some not included. The table lists approximately 260,000 clones, around 84% of them singletons. The sequencing input was PBMCs or T cells enriched from blood (not recorded which). The receptor was isolated from a young man with acute COVID-19. The V call is TRBV7-9, the J call TRBJ1-4; D is possibly TRBD1 (5 bases). The CDR3 is CASSSDRVPNEKLFF. CDR3 in DNA: TGTGCCAGCAGCTCCGACAGAGTTCCTAATGAAAAACTGTTTTTT.